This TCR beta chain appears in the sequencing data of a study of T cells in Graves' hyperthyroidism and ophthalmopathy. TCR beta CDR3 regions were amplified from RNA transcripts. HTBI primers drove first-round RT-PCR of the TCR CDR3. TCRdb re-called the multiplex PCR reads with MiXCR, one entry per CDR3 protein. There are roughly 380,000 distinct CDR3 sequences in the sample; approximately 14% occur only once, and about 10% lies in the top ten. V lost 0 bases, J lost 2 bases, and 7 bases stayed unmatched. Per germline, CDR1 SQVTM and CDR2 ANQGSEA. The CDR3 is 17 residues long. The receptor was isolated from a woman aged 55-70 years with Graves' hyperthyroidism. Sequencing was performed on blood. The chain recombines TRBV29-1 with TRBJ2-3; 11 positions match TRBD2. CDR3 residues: CSVEDPTSGTHTDTQYF. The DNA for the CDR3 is TGCAGCGTTGAAGATCCGACTAGCGGGACCCACACAGATACGCAGTATTTT.